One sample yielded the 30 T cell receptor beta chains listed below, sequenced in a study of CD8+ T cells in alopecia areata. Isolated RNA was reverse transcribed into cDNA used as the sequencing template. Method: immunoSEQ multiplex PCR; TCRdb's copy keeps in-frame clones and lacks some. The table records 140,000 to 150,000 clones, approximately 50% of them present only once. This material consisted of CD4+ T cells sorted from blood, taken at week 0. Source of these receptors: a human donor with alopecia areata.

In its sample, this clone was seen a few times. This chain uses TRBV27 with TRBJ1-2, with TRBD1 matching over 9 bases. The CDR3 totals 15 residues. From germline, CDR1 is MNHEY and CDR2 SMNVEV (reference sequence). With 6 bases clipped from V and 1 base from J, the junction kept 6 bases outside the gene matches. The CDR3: CASSDGQGLNYGYTF. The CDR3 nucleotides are TGTGCCAGCAGCGACGGACAGGGGCTTAACTATGGCTACACCTTC.

The CDR3 DNA reads TGCAGCGTTGATTATGGTGGTGAGCAGTTCTTC. This codes for CSVDYGGEQFF. The V and J genes are TRBV29-1 and TRBJ2-1; D unresolved. CDR1 is SQVTM and CDR2 is ANQGSEA in the germline V gene. This CDR3 region has 11 residues. Trimming removed 3 bases at V and 9 bases at J, with 9 bases between.

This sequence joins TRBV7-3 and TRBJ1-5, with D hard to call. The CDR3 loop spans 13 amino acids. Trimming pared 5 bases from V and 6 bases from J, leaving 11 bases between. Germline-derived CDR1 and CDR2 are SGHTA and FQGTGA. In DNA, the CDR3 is TGTGCCAGCAGCCCCATCTGGAGTCAGCCCCAGCATTTT. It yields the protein CASSPIWSQPQHF. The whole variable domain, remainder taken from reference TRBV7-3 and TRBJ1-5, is GAGVSQTPSNKVTEKGKYVELRCDPISGHTALYWYRQSLGQGPEFLIYFQGTGAADDSGLPNDRFFAVRPEGSVSTLKIQRTERGDSAVYLCASSPIWSQPQHFGDGTRLSIL.

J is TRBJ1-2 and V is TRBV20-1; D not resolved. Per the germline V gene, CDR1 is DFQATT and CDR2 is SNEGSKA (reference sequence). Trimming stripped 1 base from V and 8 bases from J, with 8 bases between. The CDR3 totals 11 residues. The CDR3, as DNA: TGCAGTGCTAGAGGAGGGTTAGGCTACACCTTC. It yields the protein CSARGGLGYTF.

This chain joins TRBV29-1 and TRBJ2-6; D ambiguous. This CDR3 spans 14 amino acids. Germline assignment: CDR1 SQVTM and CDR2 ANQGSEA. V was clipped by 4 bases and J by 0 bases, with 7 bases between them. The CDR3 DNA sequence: TGCAGCGTTGCTGGCTACTCTGGGGCCAACGTCCTGACTTTC. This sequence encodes CSVAGYSGANVLTF.

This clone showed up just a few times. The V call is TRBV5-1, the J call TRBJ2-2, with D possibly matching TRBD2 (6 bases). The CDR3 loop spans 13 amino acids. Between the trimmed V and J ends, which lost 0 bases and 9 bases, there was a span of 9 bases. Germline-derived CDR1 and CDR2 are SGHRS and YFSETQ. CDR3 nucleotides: TGCGCCAGCAGCTTGGCCCGGGACTGGGAGCTGTTTTTT. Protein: CASSLARDWELFF.

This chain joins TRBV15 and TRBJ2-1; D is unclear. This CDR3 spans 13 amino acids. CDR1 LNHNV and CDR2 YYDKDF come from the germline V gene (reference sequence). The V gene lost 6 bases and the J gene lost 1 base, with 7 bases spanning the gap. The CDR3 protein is CATRRISYNEQFF. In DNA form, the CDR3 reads TGTGCCACCAGACGTATTTCCTACAATGAGCAGTTCTTC.

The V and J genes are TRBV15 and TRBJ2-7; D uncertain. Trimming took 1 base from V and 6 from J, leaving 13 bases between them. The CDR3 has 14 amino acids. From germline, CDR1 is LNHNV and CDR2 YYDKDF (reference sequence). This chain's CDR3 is CATSRVDGLGEQYF. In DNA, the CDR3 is TGTGCCACCAGCAGAGTGGATGGCCTGGGCGAGCAGTACTTC.

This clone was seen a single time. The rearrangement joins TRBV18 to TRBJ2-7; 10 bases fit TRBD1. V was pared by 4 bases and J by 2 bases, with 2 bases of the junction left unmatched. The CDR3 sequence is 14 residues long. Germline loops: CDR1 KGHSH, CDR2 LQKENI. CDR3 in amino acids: CASSQDRGTYEQYF. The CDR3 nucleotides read TGTGCCAGCTCACAGGACAGGGGGACCTACGAGCAGTACTTC. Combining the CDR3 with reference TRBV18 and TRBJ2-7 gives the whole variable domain NAGVMQNPRHLVRRRGQEARLRCSPMKGHSHVYWYRQLPEEGLKFMVYLQKENIIDESGMPKERFSAEFPKEGPSILRIQQVVRGDSAAYFCASSQDRGTYEQYFGPGTRLTVT.

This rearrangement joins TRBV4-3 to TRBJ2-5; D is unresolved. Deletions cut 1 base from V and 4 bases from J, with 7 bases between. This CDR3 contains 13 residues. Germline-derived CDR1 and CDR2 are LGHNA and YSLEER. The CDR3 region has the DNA TGCGCCAGCAGCCAAGTATCGGGAGAGACCCAGTACTTC. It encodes CASSQVSGETQYF.

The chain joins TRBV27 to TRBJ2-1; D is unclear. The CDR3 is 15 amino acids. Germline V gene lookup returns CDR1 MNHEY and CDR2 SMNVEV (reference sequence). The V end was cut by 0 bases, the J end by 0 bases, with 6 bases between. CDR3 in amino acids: CASSLSGHSYNEQFF. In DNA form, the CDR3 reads TGTGCCAGCAGTTTATCAGGGCACTCCTACAATGAGCAGTTCTTC.

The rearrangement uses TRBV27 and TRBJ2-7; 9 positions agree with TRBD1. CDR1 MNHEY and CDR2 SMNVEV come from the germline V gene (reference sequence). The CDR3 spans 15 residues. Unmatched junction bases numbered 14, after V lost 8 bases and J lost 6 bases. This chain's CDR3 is CASCTATGGAREQYF. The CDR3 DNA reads TGTGCCAGCTGCACCGCGACAGGGGGGGCCCGCGAGCAGTACTTC.

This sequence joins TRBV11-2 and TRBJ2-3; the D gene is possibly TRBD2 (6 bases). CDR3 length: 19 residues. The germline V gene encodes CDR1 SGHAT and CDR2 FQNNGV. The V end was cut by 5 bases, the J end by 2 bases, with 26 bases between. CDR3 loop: CASSLPTGTLGGDTDTQYF. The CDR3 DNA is TGTGCCAGCAGCCTACCAACCGGGACTCTAGGCGGGGACACAGATACGCAGTATTTT.

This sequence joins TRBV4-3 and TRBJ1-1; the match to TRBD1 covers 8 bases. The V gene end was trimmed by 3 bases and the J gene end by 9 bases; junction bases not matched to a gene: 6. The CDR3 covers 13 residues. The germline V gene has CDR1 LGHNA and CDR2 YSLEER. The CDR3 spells CASSHPGQGKAFF. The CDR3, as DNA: TGCGCCAGCAGCCACCCCGGACAGGGTAAAGCTTTCTTT.

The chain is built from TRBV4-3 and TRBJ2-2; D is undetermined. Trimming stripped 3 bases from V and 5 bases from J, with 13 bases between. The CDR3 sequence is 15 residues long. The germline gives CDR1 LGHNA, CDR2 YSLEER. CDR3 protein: CASSQDAIATGELFF. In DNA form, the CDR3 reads TGCGCCAGCAGCCAGGATGCCATCGCTACCGGGGAGCTGTTTTTT.

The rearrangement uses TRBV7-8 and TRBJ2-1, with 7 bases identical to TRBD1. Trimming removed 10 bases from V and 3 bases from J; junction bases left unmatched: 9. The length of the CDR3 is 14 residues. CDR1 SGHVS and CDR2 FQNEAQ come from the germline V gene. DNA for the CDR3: TGTGCCATCCTCGAGGGGGCCAACTACAATGAGCAGTTCTTC. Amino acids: CAILEGANYNEQFF.

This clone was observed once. The CDR3 sequence is CASSLAGQTYLETQYF. DNA for the CDR3: TGCGCCAGCAGCTTGGCAGGACAGACCTATTTGGAGACCCAGTACTTC. The rearrangement uses TRBV5-1 and TRBJ2-5; D is perhaps TRBD1 (6 bases). The CDR3 covers 16 residues. In germline, CDR1 is SGHRS, CDR2 YFSETQ. Trimming cost V 0 bases and J 5 bases, with 17 bases left between them.

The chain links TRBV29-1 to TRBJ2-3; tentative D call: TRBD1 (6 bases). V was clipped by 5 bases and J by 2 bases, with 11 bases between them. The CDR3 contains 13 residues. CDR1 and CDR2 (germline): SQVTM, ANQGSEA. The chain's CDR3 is CSVNRAYTDTQYF. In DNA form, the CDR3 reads TGCAGCGTTAACAGGGCTTACACAGATACGCAGTATTTT.

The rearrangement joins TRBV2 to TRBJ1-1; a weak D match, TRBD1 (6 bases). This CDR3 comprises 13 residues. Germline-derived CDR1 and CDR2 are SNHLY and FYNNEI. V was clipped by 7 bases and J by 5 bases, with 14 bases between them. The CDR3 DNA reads TGTGCCAGCAAAGGGGGGCTGTTAACTGAAGCTTTCTTT. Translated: CASKGGLLTEAFF.

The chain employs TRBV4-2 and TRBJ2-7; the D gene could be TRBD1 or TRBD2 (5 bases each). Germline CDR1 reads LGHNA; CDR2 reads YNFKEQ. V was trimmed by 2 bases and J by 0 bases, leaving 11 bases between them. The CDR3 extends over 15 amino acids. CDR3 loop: CASSQPWGSSYEQYF. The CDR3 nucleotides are TGTGCCAGCAGCCAACCTTGGGGGAGCTCCTACGAGCAGTACTTC.

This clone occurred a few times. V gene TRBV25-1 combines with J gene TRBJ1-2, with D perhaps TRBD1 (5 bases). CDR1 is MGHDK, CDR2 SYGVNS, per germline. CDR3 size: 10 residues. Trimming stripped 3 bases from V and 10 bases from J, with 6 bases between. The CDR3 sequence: CASSEGDYTF. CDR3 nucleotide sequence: TGTGCCAGCAGTGAGGGGGACTACACCTTC.

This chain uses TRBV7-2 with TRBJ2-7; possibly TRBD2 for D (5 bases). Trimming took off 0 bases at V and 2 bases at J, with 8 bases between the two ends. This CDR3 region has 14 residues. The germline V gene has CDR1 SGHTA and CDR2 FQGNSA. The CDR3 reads CASSLASGAYEQYF. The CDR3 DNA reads TGTGCCAGCAGCTTAGCCAGCGGTGCCTACGAGCAGTACTTC.

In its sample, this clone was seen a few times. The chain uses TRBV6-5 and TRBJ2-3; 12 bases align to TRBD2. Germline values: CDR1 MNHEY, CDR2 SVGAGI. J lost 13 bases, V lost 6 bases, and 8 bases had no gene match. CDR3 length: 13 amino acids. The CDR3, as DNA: TGTGCCAGCAGCCGAGGACTAGCGGGAATGGAGTATTTT. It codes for CASSRGLAGMEYF.

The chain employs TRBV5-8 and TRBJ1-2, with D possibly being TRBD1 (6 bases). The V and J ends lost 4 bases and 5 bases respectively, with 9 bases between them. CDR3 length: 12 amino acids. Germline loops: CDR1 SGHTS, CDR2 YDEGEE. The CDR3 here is CASSTDSYGYTF. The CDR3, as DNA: TGTGCCAGCAGCACGGACAGTTATGGCTACACCTTC.

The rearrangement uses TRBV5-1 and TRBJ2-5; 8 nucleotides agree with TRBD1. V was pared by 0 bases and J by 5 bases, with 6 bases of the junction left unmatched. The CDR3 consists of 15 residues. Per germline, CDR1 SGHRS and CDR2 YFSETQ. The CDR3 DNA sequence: TGCGCCAGCAGCTTGGACAGGGGGGTAGGCGAGACCCAGTACTTC. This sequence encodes CASSLDRGVGETQYF. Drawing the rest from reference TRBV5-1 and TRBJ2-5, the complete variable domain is KAGVTQTPRYLIKTRGQQVTLSCSPISGHRSVSWYQQTPGQGLQFLFEYFSETQRNKGNFPGRFSGRQFSNSRSEMNVSTLELGDSALYLCASSLDRGVGETQYFGPGTRLLVL.

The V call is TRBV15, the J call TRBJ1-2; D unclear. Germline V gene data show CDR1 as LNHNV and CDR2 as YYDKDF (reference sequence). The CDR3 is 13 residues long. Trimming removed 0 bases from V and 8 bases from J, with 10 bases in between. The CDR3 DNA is TGTGCCACCAGCAGAGATGTCACGGCGGGCTACACCTTC. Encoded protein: CATSRDVTAGYTF.

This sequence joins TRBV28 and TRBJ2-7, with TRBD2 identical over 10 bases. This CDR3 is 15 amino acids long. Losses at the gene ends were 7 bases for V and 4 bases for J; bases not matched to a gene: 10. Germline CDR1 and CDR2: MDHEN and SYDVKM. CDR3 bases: TGTGCCAGCACCATGGGACTAGCGAACATGTACGAGCAGTACTTC. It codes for CASTMGLANMYEQYF.

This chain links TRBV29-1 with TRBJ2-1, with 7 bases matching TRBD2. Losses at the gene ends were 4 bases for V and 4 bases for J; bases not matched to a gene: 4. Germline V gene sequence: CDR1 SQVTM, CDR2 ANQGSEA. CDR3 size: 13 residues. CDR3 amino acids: CSVGGSGYNEQFF. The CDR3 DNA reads TGCAGCGTTGGCGGGAGCGGGTACAATGAGCAGTTCTTC.

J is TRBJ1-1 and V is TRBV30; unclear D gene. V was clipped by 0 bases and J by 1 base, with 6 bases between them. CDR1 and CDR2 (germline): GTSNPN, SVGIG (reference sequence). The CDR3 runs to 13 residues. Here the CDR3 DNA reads TGTGCCTGGAGTGTGTCGGCGAACACTGAAGCTTTCTTT. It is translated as CAWSVSANTEAFF.

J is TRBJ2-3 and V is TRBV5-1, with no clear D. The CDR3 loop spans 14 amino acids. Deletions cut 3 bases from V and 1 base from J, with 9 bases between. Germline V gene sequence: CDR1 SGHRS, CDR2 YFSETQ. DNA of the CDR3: TGCGCCAGCAGCTGGGGTCTAGGCACAGATACGCAGTATTTT. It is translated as CASSWGLGTDTQYF.